This is a list of T cell receptor beta chains from one sample in a study of T cell responses to AZD1222 COVID-19 vaccine. Sequencing used immunoSEQ multiplex PCR; TCRdb keeps in-frame clones, though not all of them. The profile shows 130,000 or so clones, over 90% of them singletons. Sequencing used peripheral blood, obtained on day 0 of AZD1222 vaccination. The receptors stem from an adult in good health. CDR3s include the opening cysteine and the closing phenylalanine or tryptophan. The D gene is left open where the match is weak. Clone size appears in some rows only: once, few, many, or a class for an expanded clone.

TGTGCCAGCAGCTTTACAGGGGATCGAAATTCACCCCTCCACTTT,CASSFTGDRNSPLHF,TRBD1,TRBV7-9,TRBJ1-6,-
TGCAGCTGCTCCGGGACTAGCGGAGCAAACACCGGGGAGCTGTTTTTT,CSCSGTSGANTGELFF,TRBD2,TRBV29-1,TRBJ2-2,-
TGTGCCAGCAGTGACATTGGGACAATCGCTGAAGCTTTCTTT,CASSDIGTIAEAFF,-,TRBV28,TRBJ1-1,-
TGTGCCAGCTCACCGCGGCAGGGGGCAGTTGTCTTT,CASSPRQGAVVF,TRBD1,TRBV18,TRBJ1-1,-
TGTGCCAGCAGCGACCCACAGTTACCAAACACTGAAGCTTTCTTT,CASSDPQLPNTEAFF,-,TRBV6-5,TRBJ1-1,-
TGTGCCAGCAGCTCCCGCGGTAGCAATCAGCCCCAGCATTTT,CASSSRGSNQPQHF,-,TRBV7-8,TRBJ1-5,-
TGTGCCAGCAGTGAGGTGGGGGGCAATCAGCCCCAGCATTTT,CASSEVGGNQPQHF,-,TRBV2,TRBJ1-5,once
TGTGCCAGCAGTGAAAACCCAGGGGGAAACACTGAAGCTTTCTTT,CASSENPGGNTEAFF,TRBD1,TRBV6-1,TRBJ1-1,-
TGTGCCAGCAGCTGGGGGAACACTGAAGCTTTCTTT,CASSWGNTEAFF,-,TRBV5-6,TRBJ1-1,once
TGTGCCAGTGGTTCCCTGGAGAACACTGAAGCTTTCTTT,CASGSLENTEAFF,-,TRBV19,TRBJ1-1,once
TGTGCCTGGAGTGTAACGGCACTAAATCAGCCCCAGCATTTT,CAWSVTALNQPQHF,-,TRBV30,TRBJ1-5,-
TGTGCCAGTAGTATAGGTTTGTTCGGAGCTAGCGGGGGGGGTCTAACGTACAATGAGCAGTTCTTC,CASSIGLFGASGGGLTYNEQFF,TRBD2,TRBV19,TRBJ2-1,-
TGTGCCAGCTCACGGGACAGGGGGCAAGGTCAGCCCCAGCATTTT,CASSRDRGQGQPQHF,TRBD1,TRBV18,TRBJ1-5,-
TGCGCCAGCAGCTTGGCCGGGACAGGTGTAGAAAAACTGTTTTTT,CASSLAGTGVEKLFF,TRBD1,TRBV5-1,TRBJ1-4,-
TGTGCCAGCAGACCTCCAGGGGGCTCCTACGAGCAGTACTTC,CASRPPGGSYEQYF,TRBD1,TRBV6-2/TRBV6-3,TRBJ2-7,-
TGCAGCGTTTGGGACTCTGAAAAACTGTTTTTT,CSVWDSEKLFF,-,TRBV29-1,TRBJ1-4,-
TGTGCCAGCTCACCAGGCGGTGATAATGAAAAACTGTTTTTT,CASSPGGDNEKLFF,-,TRBV18,TRBJ1-4,-
TGTGCCAGCAGTGAAGCGTGGTCCAATCAGCCCCAGCATTTT,CASSEAWSNQPQHF,-,TRBV6-1,TRBJ1-5,-
TGTGCCAGCAGTGTCGCAGACGGGTACGAGCAGTACTTC,CASSVADGYEQYF,-,TRBV6-4,TRBJ2-7,-
TGTGCCAGCAGCTTGGATCCGGTTAACACTGAAGCTTTCTTT,CASSLDPVNTEAFF,-,TRBV5-8,TRBJ1-1,-
TGTGCCAGCAGCCAATTCGCAGGGGACCGTACCGGGGAGCTGTTTTTT,CASSQFAGDRTGELFF,-,TRBV4-2,TRBJ2-2,-
TGCGCCAGCAGTATGGGACTAGCGGGGGGCAGGGATGAGCAGTTCTTC,CASSMGLAGGRDEQFF,TRBD2,TRBV10-1,TRBJ2-1,-
TGTGCCAGCAGTCCCGGGACAGGGCTTTACAATGAGCAGTTCTTC,CASSPGTGLYNEQFF,TRBD1,TRBV11-3,TRBJ2-1,-
TGTGCCAGCAGCCCTGGCGGGACTAGCGGGGGACCAAACTCCTACGAGCAGTACTTC,CASSPGGTSGGPNSYEQYF,TRBD2,TRBV13,TRBJ2-7,-
TGCGCCAGCAGCTTGGAGGCGCGTGAAAAACTGTTTTTT,CASSLEAREKLFF,-,TRBV5-1,TRBJ1-4,once
TGTGCCAGCAGCTTAGTTGAGGGAGGCGGGGAGACCCAGTACTTC,CASSLVEGGGETQYF,-,TRBV11-2,TRBJ2-5,-
TGTGCCAGTAGGTCTGGGAAGGGGATAGTCACTGAAGCTTTCTTT,CASRSGKGIVTEAFF,-,TRBV19,TRBJ1-1,-
TGTGCCAGCAGCTTAGGTGCGCGGGACAGCGCTTATAGCAATCAGCCCCAGCATTTT,CASSLGARDSAYSNQPQHF,TRBD1,TRBV7-8,TRBJ1-5,-
TGTGCCAGCAGCTTAGGCGCAGGGTCCAACTATGGCTACACCTTC,CASSLGAGSNYGYTF,-,TRBV7-8,TRBJ1-2,once
TGCGCCAGCAGCTTGTCATCGCCGGGAGAGACCCAGTACTTC,CASSLSSPGETQYF,-,TRBV5-1,TRBJ2-5,once
TGTGCCAGCAGCTTGGCCTTGGGACAGGGCTGGTCCGGGGAGCTGTTTTTT,CASSLALGQGWSGELFF,TRBD1,TRBV5-6,TRBJ2-2,-
TGTGCCAGCAGCCAATGGCGGGGTAATGAAAAACTGTTTTTT,CASSQWRGNEKLFF,-,TRBV7-9,TRBJ1-4,-
TGTGCCAGCAGTCCGGTTCGGGCGTATAGCACAGATACGCAGTATTTT,CASSPVRAYSTDTQYF,-,TRBV7-9,TRBJ2-3,-
TGTGCCAGCAGTGGATGGACAGAGAACACTGAAGCTTTCTTT,CASSGWTENTEAFF,-,TRBV6-2/TRBV6-3,TRBJ1-1,-
TGCAGTGCTAGTCCGGACACTGAAGCTTTCTTT,CSASPDTEAFF,-,TRBV20-1,TRBJ1-1,-